This T cell receptor beta chain was retrieved from a study of T-cell reconstitution after alpha-beta-depleted transplantation in children. Unique molecular identifiers tagged the TCRbeta library. TCRdb re-analysed the PCR reads in MiXCR, keeping a single row per CDR3 protein. The repertoire holds about 360,000 distinct CDR3 sequences, about 14% seen once, with roughly 4.5% in the top ten. V gave up 5 bases and J gave up 6 bases, with 14 bases separating them. Germline V gene lookup returns CDR1 SGHDN and CDR2 FVKESK. CDR3 size: 14 residues. J is TRBJ2-1 and V is TRBV14, with D possibly being TRBD1 (5 bases). Specimen: PBMCs, collected from the stem cell graft. The receptor comes from a human donor who donated a stem cell graft to a child with Fanconi anemia. DNA of the CDR3: TGTGCCAGCAGCAGGGGCTTCCTGAGCAATGAGCAGTTCTTC. Its translation: CASSRGFLSNEQFF.